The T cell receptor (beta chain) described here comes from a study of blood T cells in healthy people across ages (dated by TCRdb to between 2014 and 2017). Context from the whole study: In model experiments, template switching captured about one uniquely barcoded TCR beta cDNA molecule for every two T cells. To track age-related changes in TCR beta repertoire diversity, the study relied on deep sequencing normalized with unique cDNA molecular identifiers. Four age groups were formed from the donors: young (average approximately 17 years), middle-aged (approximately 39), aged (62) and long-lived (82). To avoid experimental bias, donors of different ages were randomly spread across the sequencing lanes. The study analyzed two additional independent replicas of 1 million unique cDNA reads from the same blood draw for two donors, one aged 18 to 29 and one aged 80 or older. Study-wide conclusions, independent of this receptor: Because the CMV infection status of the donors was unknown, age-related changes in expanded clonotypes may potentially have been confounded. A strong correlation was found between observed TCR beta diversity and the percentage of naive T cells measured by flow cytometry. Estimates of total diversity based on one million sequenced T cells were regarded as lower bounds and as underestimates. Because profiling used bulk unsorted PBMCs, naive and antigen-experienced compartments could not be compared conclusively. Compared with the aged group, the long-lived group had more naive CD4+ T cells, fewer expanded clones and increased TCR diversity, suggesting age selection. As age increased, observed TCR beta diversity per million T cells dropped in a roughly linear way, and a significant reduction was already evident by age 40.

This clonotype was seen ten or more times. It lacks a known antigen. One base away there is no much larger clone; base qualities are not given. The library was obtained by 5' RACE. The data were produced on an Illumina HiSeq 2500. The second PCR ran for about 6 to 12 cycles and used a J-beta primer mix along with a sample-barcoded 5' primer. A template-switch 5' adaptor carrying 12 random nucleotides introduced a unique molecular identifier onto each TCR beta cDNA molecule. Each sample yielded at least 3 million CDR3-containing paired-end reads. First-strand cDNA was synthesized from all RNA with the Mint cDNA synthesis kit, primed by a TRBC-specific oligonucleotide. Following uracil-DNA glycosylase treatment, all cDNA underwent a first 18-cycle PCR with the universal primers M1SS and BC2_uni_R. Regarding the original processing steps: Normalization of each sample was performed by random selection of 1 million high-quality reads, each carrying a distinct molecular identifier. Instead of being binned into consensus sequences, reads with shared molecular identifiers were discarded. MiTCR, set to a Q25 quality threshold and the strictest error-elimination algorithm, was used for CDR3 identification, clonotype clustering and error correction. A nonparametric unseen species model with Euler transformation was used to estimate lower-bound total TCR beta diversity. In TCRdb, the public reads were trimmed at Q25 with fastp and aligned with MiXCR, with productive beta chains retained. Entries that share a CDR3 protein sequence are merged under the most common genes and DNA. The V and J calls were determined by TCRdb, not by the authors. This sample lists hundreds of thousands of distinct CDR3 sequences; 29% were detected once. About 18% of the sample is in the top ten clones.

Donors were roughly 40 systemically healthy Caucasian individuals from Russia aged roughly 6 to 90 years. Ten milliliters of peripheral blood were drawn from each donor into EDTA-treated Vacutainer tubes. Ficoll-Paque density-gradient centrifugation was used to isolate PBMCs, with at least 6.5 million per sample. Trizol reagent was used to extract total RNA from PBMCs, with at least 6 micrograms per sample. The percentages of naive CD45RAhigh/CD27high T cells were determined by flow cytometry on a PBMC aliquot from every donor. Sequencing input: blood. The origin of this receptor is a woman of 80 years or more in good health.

The DNA sequence is as follows: TGTGCCAGCAGTGAGGGCCTGAACGGGGGTACGGAGACCCAGTACTTC. Translated, this gives CASSEGLNGGTETQYF. The chain is assembled from TRBV6-1 and TRBJ2-5, with TRBD2 as a weak D call on 6 bases. Between the V and J ends, shortened by 3 bases and 5 bases respectively, the junction contains 19 bases. From its cysteine to its phenylalanine, the CDR3 spans 16 amino acids. This entry keeps only the CDR3 DNA: 48 bases, framed from base 1. CDR1 and CDR2, per the germline V gene, are MNHNS and SASEGT.